The next 5 T cell receptor beta chains were all read from a single sample in a study of blood T cell repertoires in COVID-19. The table came from immunoSEQ multiplex PCR; TCRdb's copy has only in-frame clones and leaves some out. Among around 210,000 clones, over 70% were seen once, and the ten largest hold around 5.1%. The sample was peripheral blood. Every receptor here comes from a woman in her 70s with acute or convalescent COVID-19.

This chain connects TRBV10-3 to TRBJ1-4, with TRBD1 matching 7 bases. The junction had 11 bases not matched to a gene; V was cut back by 4 bases and J by 3 bases. The CDR3 has 17 amino acids. Germline assignment: CDR1 ENHRY and CDR2 SYGVKD. The CDR3 nucleotides read TGTGCCATCAGTGCGCTGGAAACGACAGGGTCTAATGAAAAACTGTTTTTT. Translating gives CAISALETTGSNEKLFF.

The genes are TRBV7-2 and TRBJ2-7; 7 bases map to TRBD1. Trimming cost V 4 bases and J 7 bases; bases outside gene matches: 7. The CDR3 consists of 13 residues. Germline CDR1 SGHTA, CDR2 FQGNSA. In nucleotides, the CDR3 is TGTGCCAGCAGCTCCGACAGGGTTGGAGAGCAGTACTTC. Its protein product is CASSSDRVGEQYF. The variable domain in full, completed from reference TRBV7-2 and TRBJ2-7, reads GAGVSQSPSNKVTEKGKDVELRCDPISGHTALYWYRQSLGQGLEFLIYFQGNSAPDKSGLPSDRFSAERTGGSVSTLTIQRTQQEDSAVYLCASSSDRVGEQYFGPGTRLTVT.

This chain joins TRBV28 and TRBJ1-1, with D uncertain. CDR1 MDHEN and CDR2 SYDVKM come from the germline V gene. There are 12 residues in the CDR3. Trimming took 2 bases from V and 7 from J, leaving 8 bases between them. CDR3 sequence (DNA): TGTGCCAGCAGTTTAGTCAGACATGAAGCTTTCTTT. It yields the protein CASSLVRHEAFF.

This clone turned up a few times. The chain has TRBV4-1 and TRBJ2-1; 11 nucleotides align to TRBD2. CDR3 length: 16 residues. V shed 2 bases and J 5 bases; nucleotides not matched to a gene: 5. Germline-derived CDR1 and CDR2 are MGHRA and YSYEKL. The CDR3 coding sequence is TGCGCCAGCAGCCAATACACTAGCGGGGGAAACAATGAGCAGTTCTTC. The encoded protein is CASSQYTSGGNNEQFF.

The rearrangement links TRBV18 to TRBJ1-2; perhaps TRBD1 as D (5 bases). Looked up from germline, CDR1 is KGHSH and CDR2 is LQKENI. The ends were cut back, 3 bases at V and 4 bases at J, with 12 bases in the middle. The CDR3 sequence is 14 residues long. The CDR3 DNA reads as TGTGCCAGCTCACCGATCGGGGGGAGCTATGGCTACACCTTC. Translated: CASSPIGGSYGYTF.